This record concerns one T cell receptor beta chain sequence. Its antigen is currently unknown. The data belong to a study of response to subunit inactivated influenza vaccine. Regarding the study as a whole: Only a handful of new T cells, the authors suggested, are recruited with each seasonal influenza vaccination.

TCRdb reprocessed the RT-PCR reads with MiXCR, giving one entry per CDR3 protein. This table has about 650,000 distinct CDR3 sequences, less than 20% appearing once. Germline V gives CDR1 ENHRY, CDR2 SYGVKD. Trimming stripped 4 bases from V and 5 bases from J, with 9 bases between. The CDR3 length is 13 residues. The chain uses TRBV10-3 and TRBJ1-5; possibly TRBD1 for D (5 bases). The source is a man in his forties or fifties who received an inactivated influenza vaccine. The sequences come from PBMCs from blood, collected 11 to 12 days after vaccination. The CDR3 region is CAISGKGDQPQHF. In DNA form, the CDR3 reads TGTGCCATCAGTGGTAAAGGGGATCAGCCCCAGCATTTT.